Each of the 18 T cell receptor beta chains below was sequenced from the same sample in a study of cytomegalovirus exposure and HLA in healthy donors. Vbeta (60) and Jbeta (13) primers were used in the PCR. Repertoires were generated with immunoSEQ multiplex PCR, while TCRdb's copy carries only in-frame clones and drops some. The sample lists some 170,000 clones; 70% to 85% were seen once. The sequenced material came from PBMCs. These TCRs come from a woman aged 30 to 39 in good health and CMV-seronegative.

V and J are TRBV14 and TRBJ2-5; D possibly corresponds to TRBD2 (6 bases). Germline V gene data show CDR1 as SGHDN and CDR2 as FVKESK. CDR3 length: 14 amino acids. The V and J ends lost 6 bases and 5 bases respectively, with 16 bases between them. The CDR3 nucleotides are TGTGCCAGCAGTGATAAACGGGAGATTGAGACCCAGTACTTC. Translation: CASSDKREIETQYF.

Worth noting for this clone: The same CDR3 arises from other DNA sequences in this sample as well. This rearrangement joins TRBV6-5 to TRBJ1-3, with D possibly being TRBD1 (5 bases). Between the trimmed V and J ends, which lost 2 bases and 4 bases, there was a span of 6 bases. CDR1 is MNHEY, CDR2 SVGAGI, per germline. The CDR3 extends over 13 amino acids. The CDR3 DNA sequence: TGTGCCAGCAGTTACAGGGGAGGAAACACCATATATTTT. Translating gives CASSYRGGNTIYF.

The rearrangement links TRBV5-5 to TRBJ1-2, with D possibly TRBD1 on 5 matching bases. Germline CDR1 SGHKS, CDR2 YYEKEE (reference sequence). The CDR3 spans 14 residues. The germline V and J ends were trimmed by 0 bases and 3 bases, with 9 bases remaining between them. The CDR3 DNA reads as TGTGCCAGCAGCTTGGCCCCCAGGGACTATGGCTACACCTTC. Translated, it gives CASSLAPRDYGYTF.

V gene TRBV11-2 combines with J gene TRBJ1-4; D not resolved. The CDR3 sequence is 16 residues long. Trimming took 4 bases from V and 3 from J, leaving 15 bases between them. Germline V gives CDR1 SGHAT, CDR2 FQNNGV. The CDR3 nucleotides are TGTGCCAGCAGCTCAAGTGAGGAACTACCTAATGAAAAACTGTTTTTT. Translated: CASSSSEELPNEKLFF. The full variable domain, rest sourced from reference TRBV11-2 and TRBJ1-4, is EAGVAQSPRYKIIEKRQSVAFWCNPISGHATLYWYQQILGQGPKLLIQFQNNGVVDDSQLPKDRFSAERLKGVDSTLKIQPAKLEDSAVYLCASSSSEELPNEKLFFGSGTQLSVL.

The rearrangement links TRBV9 to TRBJ1-1; D not resolved. From germline, CDR1 is SGDLS and CDR2 YYNGEE. The CDR3 contains 13 residues. V was pared by 7 bases and J by 4 bases, with 14 bases between. In DNA, the CDR3 is TGTGCCAGCGGAAAGGACGCGGGCACTGAAGCTTTCTTT. This translates into CASGKDAGTEAFF.

J is TRBJ2-7 and V is TRBV14; TRBD2 matches 7 bases. The CDR3 spans 15 residues. Germline V lookup: CDR1 SGHDN, CDR2 FVKESK. Trimming at V came to 4 bases and at J to 3 bases, leaving 9 bases not matched to a gene. CDR3 DNA sequence: TGTGCCAGCAGCCCACTCGGACTAGGGAACTACGAGCAGTACTTC. This translates into CASSPLGLGNYEQYF.

The chain joins TRBV30 to TRBJ1-1; D is uncertain. CDR3 length equals 13 residues. Trimming pared 4 bases from V and 0 bases from J, leaving 9 bases between. CDR1 is GTSNPN, CDR2 SVGIG, per germline (reference sequence). This chain's CDR3 is CAWKFAVNTEAFF. The DNA for the CDR3 is TGTGCCTGGAAGTTCGCGGTGAACACTGAAGCTTTCTTT.

CDR3 protein: CASSFRGSSYNEQFF. The CDR3 region has the DNA TGTGCCAGCAGTTTTCGGGGGAGCTCCTACAATGAGCAGTTCTTC. V gene TRBV6-1 combines with J gene TRBJ2-1; D is perhaps TRBD2 (6 bases). CDR3 length: 15 amino acids. Germline V gene lookup returns CDR1 MNHNS and CDR2 SASEGT. V was pared by 5 bases and J by 0 bases, with 11 bases between.

This clone was found a few times. The J gene is TRBJ2-7, the V gene TRBV28; 8 positions match TRBD1. Germline V CDR1 and CDR2: MDHEN, SYDVKM. CDR3 length equals 14 residues. With 6 bases clipped from V and 5 bases from J, the junction kept 9 bases outside the gene matches. The CDR3 DNA follows: TGTGCCAGCAGCCCGCCGGACAGGGTCCACGAGCAGTACTTC. It translates to CASSPPDRVHEQYF.

The gene calls are TRBV5-1 and TRBJ2-3, with 8 bases lining up with TRBD2. The V gene's germline CDR1 is SGHRS and CDR2 YFSETQ. V lost 6 bases and J lost 4; bases outside the gene matches: 4. The CDR3 contains 13 residues. DNA for the CDR3: TGCGCCAGCATGACGGGAGGGGCAGATACGCAGTATTTT. This encodes CASMTGGADTQYF.

The genes are TRBV2 and TRBJ2-7; D call uncertain. Deletions cut 6 bases from V and 3 bases from J, with 6 bases between. This CDR3 has 11 amino acids. Germline V CDR1 and CDR2: SNHLY, FYNNEI. In DNA form, the CDR3 reads TGTGCCAGCAGAGTGAGCTACGAGCAGTACTTC. The encoded protein is CASRVSYEQYF.

The chain carries TRBV19 and TRBJ2-3; D uncertain. With 2 bases removed from V and 6 bases from J, the gap between germline ends came to 6 bases. The CDR3 runs 12 residues. Germline V gives CDR1 LNHDA, CDR2 SQIVND (reference sequence). The CDR3 loop is CASSITSDTQYF. CDR3 sequence (DNA): TGTGCCAGTAGTATAACCAGTGATACGCAGTATTTT.

This clone has just a few counts. The chain joins TRBV7-8 to TRBJ1-5; maybe TRBD1 (5 bases). CDR3 length equals 17 residues. Trimming took 1 base from V and 0 from J, leaving 13 bases between them. Germline CDR1 SGHVS, CDR2 FQNEAQ. DNA for the CDR3: TGTGCCAGCAGCTTAGGTCAGGGCGGCCATAGCAATCAGCCCCAGCATTTT. Residues: CASSLGQGGHSNQPQHF.

V is TRBV6-4 and J is TRBJ1-1, with 9 bases matching TRBD1. The germline V gene has CDR1 MRHNA and CDR2 SNTAGT. V trimming: 5 bases; J trimming: 11 bases; junction bases outside the gene matches: 6. This CDR3 region has 12 residues. The CDR3 loop reads CASSNTGGRAFF. The CDR3 nucleotides read TGTGCCAGCAGTAACACAGGGGGCCGGGCTTTCTTT.

This clone was detected once. This chain links TRBV7-3 with TRBJ1-1, with 11 bases identical to TRBD1. Germline V gene data show CDR1 as SGHTA and CDR2 as FQGTGA. The V segment lost 5 bases and the J segment 5 bases; nucleotides outside the gene matches: 13. The CDR3 has 17 amino acids. The CDR3 reads CASSPHRDRGLTTEAFF. As DNA, the CDR3 is TGTGCCAGCAGCCCGCACCGGGACAGGGGGTTGACTACTGAAGCTTTCTTT.

The rearrangement links TRBV28 to TRBJ2-7; TRBD1 matches 7 bases. CDR1 and CDR2 from the germline V gene are MDHEN and SYDVKM. The CDR3 runs to 15 residues. The V and J ends lost 6 bases and 0 bases, in that order; junction bases with no gene match: 8. DNA for the CDR3: TGTGCCAGCAGCAGGCGGGCAGGGGGCTCCTACGAGCAGTACTTC. It specifies CASSRRAGGSYEQYF.

The genes are TRBV28 and TRBJ2-1, with 9 positions matching TRBD2. Looked up from germline, CDR1 is MDHEN and CDR2 is SYDVKM. This CDR3 has 15 residues. V trimming: 5 bases; J trimming: 9 bases; junction bases outside the gene matches: 11. CDR3 nucleotides: TGTGCCAGCAGTAGTAGCGGGAGAGGTATTCGTGAGCAGTTCTTC. This encodes CASSSSGRGIREQFF.

This clone occurred once. The genes are TRBV5-1 and TRBJ2-1; 12 bases map to TRBD2. The germline CDR1 and CDR2 sequences are SGHRS and YFSETQ. The CDR3 sequence is 19 residues long. The V segment lost 5 bases and the J segment 1 base; nucleotides outside the gene matches: 13. The DNA for the CDR3 is TGCGCCAGCAGTAGAACTAGCGGGGGGCCTTTGATATCCTACAATGAGCAGTTCTTC. This codes for CASSRTSGGPLISYNEQFF.